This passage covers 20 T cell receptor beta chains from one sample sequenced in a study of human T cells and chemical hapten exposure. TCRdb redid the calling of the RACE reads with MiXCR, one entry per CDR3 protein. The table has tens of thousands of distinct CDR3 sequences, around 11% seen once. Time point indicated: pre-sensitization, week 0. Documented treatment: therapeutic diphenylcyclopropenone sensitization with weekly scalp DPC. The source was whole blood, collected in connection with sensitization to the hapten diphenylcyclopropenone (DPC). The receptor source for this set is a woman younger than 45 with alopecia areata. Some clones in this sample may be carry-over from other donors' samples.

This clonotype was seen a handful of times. The CDR3 here is CASSVNDHRRSFNSPLHF. CDR3 sequence (DNA): TGTGCCAGCTCCGTAAACGACCACAGACGGAGCTTCAATTCACCCCTCCACTTT. This chain joins TRBV18 and TRBJ1-6; no reliable D call. V was shortened by 6 bases and J by 7 bases, with 25 bases between the two germline ends. There are 18 residues in the CDR3. CDR1 and CDR2 (germline): KGHSH, LQKENI.

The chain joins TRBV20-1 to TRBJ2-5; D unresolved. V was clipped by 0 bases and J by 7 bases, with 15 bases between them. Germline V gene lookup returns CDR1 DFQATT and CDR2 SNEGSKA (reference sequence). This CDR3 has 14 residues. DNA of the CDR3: TGCAGTGCTAGAGATCAGGTGAACTTGGGGACCCAGTACTTC. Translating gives CSARDQVNLGTQYF.

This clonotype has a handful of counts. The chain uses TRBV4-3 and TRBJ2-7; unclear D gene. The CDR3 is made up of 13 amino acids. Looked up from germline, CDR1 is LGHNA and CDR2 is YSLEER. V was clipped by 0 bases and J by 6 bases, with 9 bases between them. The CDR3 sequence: CASSQEARSEQYF. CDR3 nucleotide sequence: TGCGCCAGCAGCCAAGAAGCCCGATCCGAGCAGTACTTC.

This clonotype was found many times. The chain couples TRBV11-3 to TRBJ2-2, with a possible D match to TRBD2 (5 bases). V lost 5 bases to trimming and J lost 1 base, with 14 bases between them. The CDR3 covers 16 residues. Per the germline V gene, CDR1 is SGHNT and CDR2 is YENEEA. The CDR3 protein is CASSRNYRENTGELFF. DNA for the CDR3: TGTGCCAGCAGCCGCAACTACCGGGAGAACACCGGGGAGCTGTTTTTT. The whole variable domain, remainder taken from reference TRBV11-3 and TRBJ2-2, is EAGVVQSPRYKIIEKKQPVAFWCNPISGHNTLYWYLQNLGQGPELLIRYENEEAVDDSQLPKDRFSAERLKGVDSTLKIQPAELGDSAVYLCASSRNYRENTGELFFGEGSRLTVL.

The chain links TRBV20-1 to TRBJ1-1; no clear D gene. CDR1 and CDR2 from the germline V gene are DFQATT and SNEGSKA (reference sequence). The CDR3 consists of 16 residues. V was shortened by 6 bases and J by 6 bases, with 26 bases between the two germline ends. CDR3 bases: TGCAGTGCCCCAGTCCCGGCATTTTCGACCCCAGCTGAAGCTTTCTTT. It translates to CSAPVPAFSTPAEAFF.

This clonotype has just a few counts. CDR3 sequence (DNA): TGTGCCAGCAGCGAACAGGGGTACTATGGCTACACCTTC. Translated: CASSEQGYYGYTF. This chain connects TRBV7-2 to TRBJ1-2; 7 bases fit TRBD1. V gave up 5 bases and J gave up 3 bases; unmatched junction bases: 3. The V gene's germline CDR1 is SGHTA and CDR2 FQGNSA. CDR3 length: 13 amino acids.

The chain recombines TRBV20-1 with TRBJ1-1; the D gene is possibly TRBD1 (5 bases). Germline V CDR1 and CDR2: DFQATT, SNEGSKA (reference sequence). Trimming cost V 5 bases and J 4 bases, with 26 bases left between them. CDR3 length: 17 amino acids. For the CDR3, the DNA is TGCAGTGCTCCCAAAAACGGAGGGGCGCAGAGGGGCACTGAAGCTTTCTTT. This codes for CSAPKNGGAQRGTEAFF.

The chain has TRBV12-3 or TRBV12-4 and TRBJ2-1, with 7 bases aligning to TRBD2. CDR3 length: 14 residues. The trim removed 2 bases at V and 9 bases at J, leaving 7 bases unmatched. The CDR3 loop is CASSLQGGIGEQFF. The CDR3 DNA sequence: TGTGCCAGCAGTTTACAGGGAGGGATTGGTGAGCAGTTCTTC.

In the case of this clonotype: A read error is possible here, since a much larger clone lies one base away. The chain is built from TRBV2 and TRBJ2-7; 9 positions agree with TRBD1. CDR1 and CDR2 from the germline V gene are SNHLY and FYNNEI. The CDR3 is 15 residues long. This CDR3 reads CVSTPGTGSSYEQYF. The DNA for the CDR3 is TGTGTCAGCACCCCTGGGACAGGGTCGTCCTACGAGCAGTACTTC.

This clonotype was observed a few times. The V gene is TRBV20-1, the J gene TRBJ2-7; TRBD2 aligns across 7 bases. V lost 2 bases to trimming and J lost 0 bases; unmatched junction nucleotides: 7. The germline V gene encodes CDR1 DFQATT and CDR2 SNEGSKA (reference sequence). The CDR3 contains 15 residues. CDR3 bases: TGCAGTGCTAGAACCACTAGCGTCAGCTCCTACGAGCAGTACTTC. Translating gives CSARTTSVSSYEQYF.

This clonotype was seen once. In DNA, the CDR3 is TGTGCCAGCAGCTTACAGGGACAGGGGGCAAATGGCTACACCTTC. Translated, it gives CASSLQGQGANGYTF. This sequence joins TRBV7-9 and TRBJ1-2; TRBD1 matches 12 bases. CDR3 length: 15 residues. In germline, CDR1 is SEHNR, CDR2 FQNEAQ (reference sequence). V dropped 2 bases and J dropped 6; count of bases not matched to a gene: 4.

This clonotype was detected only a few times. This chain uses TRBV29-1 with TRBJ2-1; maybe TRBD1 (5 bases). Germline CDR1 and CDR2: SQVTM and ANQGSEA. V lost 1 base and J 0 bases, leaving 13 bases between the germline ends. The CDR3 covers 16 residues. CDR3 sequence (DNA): TGCAGCGTTGAAGGACTCCCCCAGGGCTCCTACAATGAGCAGTTCTTC. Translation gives CSVEGLPQGSYNEQFF.

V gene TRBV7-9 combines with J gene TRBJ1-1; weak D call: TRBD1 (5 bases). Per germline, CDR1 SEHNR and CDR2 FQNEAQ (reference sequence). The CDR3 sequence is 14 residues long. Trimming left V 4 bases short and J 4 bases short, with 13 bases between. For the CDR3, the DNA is TGTGCCAGCAGCTCCTCAGATCAGGGCACTGAAGCTTTCTTT. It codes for CASSSSDQGTEAFF.

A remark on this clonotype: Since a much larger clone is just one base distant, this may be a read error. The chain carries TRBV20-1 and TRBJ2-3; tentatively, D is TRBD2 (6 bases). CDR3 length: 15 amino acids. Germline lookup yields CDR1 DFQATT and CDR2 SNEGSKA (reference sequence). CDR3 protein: CSARDSLASTNTQYF. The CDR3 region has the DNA TGCAGTGCTAGAGATAGCCTAGCGAGCACAAATACGCAGTATTTT.

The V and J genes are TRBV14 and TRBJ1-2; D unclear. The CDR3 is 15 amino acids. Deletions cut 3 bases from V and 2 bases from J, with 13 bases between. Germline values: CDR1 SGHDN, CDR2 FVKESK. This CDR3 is CASSQLQNPNYGYTF. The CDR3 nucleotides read TGTGCCAGCAGCCAGCTTCAGAATCCGAACTATGGCTACACCTTC.

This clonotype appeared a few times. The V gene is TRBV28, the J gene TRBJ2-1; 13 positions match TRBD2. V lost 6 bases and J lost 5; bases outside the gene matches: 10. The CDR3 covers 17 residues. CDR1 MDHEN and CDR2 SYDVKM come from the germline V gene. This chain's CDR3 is CASRGLAGTVENNEQFF. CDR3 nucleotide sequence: TGTGCCAGCAGGGGACTAGCGGGAACGGTCGAGAACAATGAGCAGTTCTTC.

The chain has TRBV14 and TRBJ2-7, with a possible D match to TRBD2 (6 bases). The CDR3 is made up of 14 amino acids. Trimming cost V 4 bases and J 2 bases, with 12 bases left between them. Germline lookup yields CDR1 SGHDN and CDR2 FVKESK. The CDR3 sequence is CASSPLATTYEQYF. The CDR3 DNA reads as TGTGCCAGCAGCCCGCTAGCGACTACCTACGAGCAGTACTTC. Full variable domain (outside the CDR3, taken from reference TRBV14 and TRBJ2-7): EAGVTQFPSHSVIEKGQTVTLRCDPISGHDNLYWYRRVMGKEIKFLLHFVKESKQDESGMPNNRFLAERTGGTYSTLKVQPAELEDSGVYFCASSPLATTYEQYFGPGTRLTVT.

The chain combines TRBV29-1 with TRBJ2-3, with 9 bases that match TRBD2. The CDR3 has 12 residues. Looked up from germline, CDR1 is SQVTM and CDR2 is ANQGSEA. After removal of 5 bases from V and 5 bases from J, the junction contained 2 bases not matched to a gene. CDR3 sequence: CSVLLAGDTQYF. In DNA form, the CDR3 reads TGCAGCGTTTTACTAGCGGGAGATACGCAGTATTTT.

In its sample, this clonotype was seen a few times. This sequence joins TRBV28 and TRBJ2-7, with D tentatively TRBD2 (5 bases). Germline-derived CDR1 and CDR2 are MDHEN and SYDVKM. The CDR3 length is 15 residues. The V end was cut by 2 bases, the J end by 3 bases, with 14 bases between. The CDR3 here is CASSLTRDGDYEQYF. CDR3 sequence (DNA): TGTGCCAGCAGTTTAACCCGGGATGGCGACTACGAGCAGTACTTC. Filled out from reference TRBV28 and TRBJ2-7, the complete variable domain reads DVKVTQSSRYLVKRTGEKVFLECVQDMDHENMFWYRQDPGLGLRLIYFSYDVKMKEKGDIPEGYSVSREKKERFSLILESASTNQTSMYLCASSLTRDGDYEQYFGPGTRLTVT.

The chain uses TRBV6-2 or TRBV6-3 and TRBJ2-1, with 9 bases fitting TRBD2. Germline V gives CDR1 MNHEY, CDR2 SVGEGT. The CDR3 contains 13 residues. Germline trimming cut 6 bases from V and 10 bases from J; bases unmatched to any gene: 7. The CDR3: CASRLAGAPEQFF. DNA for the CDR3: TGTGCCAGCAGATTAGCGGGAGCCCCGGAGCAGTTCTTC.